This TCR beta chain was retrieved from a study of T cell responses to AZD1222 COVID-19 vaccine. Germline CDR1 SEHNR, CDR2 FQNEAQ (reference sequence). The CDR3 spans 12 residues. Unmatched junction bases numbered 5, after V lost 5 bases and J lost 7 bases. Here immunoSEQ multiplex PCR was the method, and the copy in TCRdb shows in-frame clones only, minus some. The sample includes about 140,000 clones, about nine tenths of them seen just once. V gene TRBV7-9 combines with J gene TRBJ2-7; 7 nucleotides align to TRBD1. This material consisted of peripheral blood, taken on day 0 of AZD1222 vaccination. The sequence derives from an adult in good health. CDR3 DNA sequence: TGTGCCAGCAGCCGGCAACAGGGGGAGCAGTACTTC. Translation gives CASSRQQGEQYF.